Shown below are 2 T cell receptor beta chains from a single sample sequenced in a study of T cells in Graves' hyperthyroidism and ophthalmopathy. Amplification yielded TCR beta CDR3 regions, with RNA transcripts as the source. A set of HTBI primers served as the primers for a first-round RT-PCR of the TCR CDR3. TCRdb ran MiXCR on the multiplex PCR reads and lists one entry per CDR3 protein. The sample shows about 560,000 distinct CDR3 sequences, approximately 15% of them seen only once. The sample taken for sequencing was blood. The receptors derive from a woman aged 18-29 years with Graves' hyperthyroidism.

Worth noting for this clonotype: Just one base apart from a much larger clone, this may be a read error. As DNA, the CDR3 is TGTGCCAGCAAAGGACTAGCGGATTACAATGAGCAGTTCTTC. This encodes CASKGLADYNEQFF. The chain couples TRBV28 to TRBJ2-1; 10 bases agree with TRBD2. The J segment lost 4 bases and the V segment lost 7 bases, leaving 4 bases of the junction unmatched. CDR3 length: 14 residues. Germline V lookup: CDR1 MDHEN, CDR2 SYDVKM.

The table lists this clonotype with many counts. The chain is built from TRBV6-2 or TRBV6-3 and TRBJ1-5, with 7 bases lining up with TRBD1. Losses at the gene ends were 6 bases for V and 3 bases for J; bases not matched to a gene: 14. Germline V gene data show CDR1 as MNHEY and CDR2 as SVGEGT. The CDR3 runs 17 residues. The CDR3 nucleotides read TGTGCCAGCAGGAGGACCGGGACAGCGATTTTCAATCAGCCCCAGCATTTT. Its translation is CASRRTGTAIFNQPQHF.